The text below deals with one T cell receptor (beta chain). Data came from immunoSEQ multiplex PCR; TCRdb stores just in-frame clones and leaves some out. The sample shows some 110,000 clones, around 90% of them seen only once. This specimen comes from a study of T cell changes during pregnancy in multiple sclerosis. The J segment lost 5 bases and the V segment lost 0 bases, leaving 2 bases of the junction unmatched. Germline lookup yields CDR1 SGHRS and CDR2 YFSETQ. The CDR3 has 15 amino acids. This sample comprised peripheral blood, obtained after pregnancy. The TCR sequence derives from a female donor with multiple sclerosis, enrolled in a pregnancy study. This rearrangement joins TRBV5-1 to TRBJ2-3; 11 nucleotides line up with TRBD2. The CDR3 spells CASSLAGLAGDTQYF. CDR3 nucleotide sequence: TGCGCCAGCAGCTTGGCCGGACTAGCGGGAGATACGCAGTATTTT.